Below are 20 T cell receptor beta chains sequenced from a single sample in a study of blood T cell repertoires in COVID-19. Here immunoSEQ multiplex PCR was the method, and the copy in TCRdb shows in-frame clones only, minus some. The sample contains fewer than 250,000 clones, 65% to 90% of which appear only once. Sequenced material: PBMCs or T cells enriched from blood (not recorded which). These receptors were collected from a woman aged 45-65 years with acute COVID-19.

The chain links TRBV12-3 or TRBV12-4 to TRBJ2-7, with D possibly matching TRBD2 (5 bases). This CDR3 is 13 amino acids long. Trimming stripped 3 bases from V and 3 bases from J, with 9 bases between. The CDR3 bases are TGTGCCAGCAGTTTGAATCGGGACTACGAGCAGTACTTC. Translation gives CASSLNRDYEQYF.

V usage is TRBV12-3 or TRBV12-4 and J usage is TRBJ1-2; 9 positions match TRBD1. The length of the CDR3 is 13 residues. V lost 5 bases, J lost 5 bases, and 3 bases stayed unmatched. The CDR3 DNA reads TGTGCCAGCAGTCCGGACAGGGGATATGGCTACACCTTC. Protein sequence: CASSPDRGYGYTF.

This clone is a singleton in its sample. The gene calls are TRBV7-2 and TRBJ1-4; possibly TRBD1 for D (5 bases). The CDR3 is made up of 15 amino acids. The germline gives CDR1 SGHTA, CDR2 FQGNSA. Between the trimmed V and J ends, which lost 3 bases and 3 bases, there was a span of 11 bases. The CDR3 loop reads CASSFSTAPNEKLFF. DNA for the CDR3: TGTGCCAGCAGCTTTTCGACAGCACCTAATGAAAAACTGTTTTTT.

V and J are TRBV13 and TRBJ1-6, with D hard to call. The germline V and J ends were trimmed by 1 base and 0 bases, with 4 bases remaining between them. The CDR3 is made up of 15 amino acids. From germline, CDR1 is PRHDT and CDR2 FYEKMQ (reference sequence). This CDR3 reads CASSLESSYNSPLHF. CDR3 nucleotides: TGTGCCAGCAGCTTAGAGAGCTCCTATAATTCACCCCTCCACTTT.

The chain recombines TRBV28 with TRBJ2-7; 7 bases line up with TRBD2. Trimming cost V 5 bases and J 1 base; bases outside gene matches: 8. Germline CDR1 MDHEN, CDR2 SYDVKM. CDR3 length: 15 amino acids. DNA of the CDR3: TGTGCCAGCAGTAACCCGGGGGAGGGATCCTACGAGCAGTACTTC. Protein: CASSNPGEGSYEQYF.

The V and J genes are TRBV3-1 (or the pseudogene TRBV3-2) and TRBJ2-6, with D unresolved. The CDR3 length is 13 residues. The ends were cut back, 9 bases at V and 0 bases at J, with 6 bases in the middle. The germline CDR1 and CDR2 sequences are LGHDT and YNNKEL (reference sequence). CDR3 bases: TGTGCCAGTATCCTCTCTGGGGCCAACGTCCTGACTTTC. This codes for CASILSGANVLTF.

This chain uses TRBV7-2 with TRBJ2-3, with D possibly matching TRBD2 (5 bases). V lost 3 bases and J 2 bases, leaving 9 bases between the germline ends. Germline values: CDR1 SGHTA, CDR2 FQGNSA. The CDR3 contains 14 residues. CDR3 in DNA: TGTGCCAGCAGCTTGGACTCTCCCACAGATACGCAGTATTTT. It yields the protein CASSLDSPTDTQYF.

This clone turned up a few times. The CDR3 here is CASSARTGREQFF. In DNA, the CDR3 is TGTGCCAGCAGCGCTCGGACTGGCCGGGAGCAGTTCTTC. The chain recombines TRBV14 with TRBJ2-1, with a weak D call TRBD2 (5 bases). V gave up 5 bases and J gave up 10 bases, with 15 bases separating them. The CDR3 sequence is 13 residues long. Germline V gene lookup returns CDR1 SGHDN and CDR2 FVKESK.

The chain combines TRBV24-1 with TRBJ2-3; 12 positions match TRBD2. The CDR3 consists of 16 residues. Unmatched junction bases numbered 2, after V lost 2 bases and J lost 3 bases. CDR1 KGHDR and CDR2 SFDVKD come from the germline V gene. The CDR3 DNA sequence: TGTGCCACCAGTGATTCCGGACTAGCGGGGACAGATACGCAGTATTTT. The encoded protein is CATSDSGLAGTDTQYF.

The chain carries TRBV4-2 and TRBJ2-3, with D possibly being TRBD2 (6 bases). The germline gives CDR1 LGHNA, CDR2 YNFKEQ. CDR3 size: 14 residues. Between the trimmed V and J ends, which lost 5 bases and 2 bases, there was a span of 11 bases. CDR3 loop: CASSRDFNTDTQYF. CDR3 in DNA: TGTGCCAGCAGCAGGGACTTCAACACAGATACGCAGTATTTT.

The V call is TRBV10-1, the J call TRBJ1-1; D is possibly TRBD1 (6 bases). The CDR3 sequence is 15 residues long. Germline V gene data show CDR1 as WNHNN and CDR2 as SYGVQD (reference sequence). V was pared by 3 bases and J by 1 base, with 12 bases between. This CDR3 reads CASSDPGHRNTEAFF. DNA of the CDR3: TGCGCCAGCAGTGATCCGGGACACCGGAACACTGAAGCTTTCTTT.

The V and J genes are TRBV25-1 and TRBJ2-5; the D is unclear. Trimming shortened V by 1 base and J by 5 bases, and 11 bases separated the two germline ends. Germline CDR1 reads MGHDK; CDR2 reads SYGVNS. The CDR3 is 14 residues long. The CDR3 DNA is TGTGCCAGCAGTGAATCCCTAGGCGTGGAGACCCAGTACTTC. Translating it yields CASSESLGVETQYF.

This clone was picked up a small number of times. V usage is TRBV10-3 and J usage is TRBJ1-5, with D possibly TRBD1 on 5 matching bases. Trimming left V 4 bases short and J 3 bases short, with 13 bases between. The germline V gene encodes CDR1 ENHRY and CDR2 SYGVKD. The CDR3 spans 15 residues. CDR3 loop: CAISGGGAANQPQHF. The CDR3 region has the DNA TGTGCCATCAGTGGGGGCGGGGCAGCCAATCAGCCCCAGCATTTT.

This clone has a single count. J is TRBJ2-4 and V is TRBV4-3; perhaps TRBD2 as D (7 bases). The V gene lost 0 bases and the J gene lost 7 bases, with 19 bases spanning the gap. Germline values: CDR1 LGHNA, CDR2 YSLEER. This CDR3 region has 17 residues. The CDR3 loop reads CASSQEGPGGAVNIQYF. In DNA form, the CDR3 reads TGCGCCAGCAGCCAAGAGGGCCCTGGGGGGGCGGTCAACATTCAGTACTTC.

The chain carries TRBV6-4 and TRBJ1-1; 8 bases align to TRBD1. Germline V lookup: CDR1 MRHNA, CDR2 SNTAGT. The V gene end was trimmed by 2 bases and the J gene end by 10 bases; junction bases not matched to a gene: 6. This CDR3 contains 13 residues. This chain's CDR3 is CASSDQNTGGAFF. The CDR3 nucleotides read TGTGCCAGCAGTGACCAAAATACAGGGGGAGCTTTCTTT.

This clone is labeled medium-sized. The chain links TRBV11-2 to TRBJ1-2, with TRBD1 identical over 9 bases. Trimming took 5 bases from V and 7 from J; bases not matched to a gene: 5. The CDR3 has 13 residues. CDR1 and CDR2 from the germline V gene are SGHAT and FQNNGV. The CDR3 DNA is TGTGCCAGCAGCGCCGGGACAGGGTTTGGCTACACCTTC. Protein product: CASSAGTGFGYTF.

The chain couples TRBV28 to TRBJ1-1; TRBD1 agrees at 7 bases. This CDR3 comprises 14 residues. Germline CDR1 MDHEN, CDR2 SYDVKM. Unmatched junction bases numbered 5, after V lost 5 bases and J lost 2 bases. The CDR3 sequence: CASSVTGTNTEAFF. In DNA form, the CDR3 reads TGTGCCAGCAGTGTGACAGGGACAAACACTGAAGCTTTCTTT.

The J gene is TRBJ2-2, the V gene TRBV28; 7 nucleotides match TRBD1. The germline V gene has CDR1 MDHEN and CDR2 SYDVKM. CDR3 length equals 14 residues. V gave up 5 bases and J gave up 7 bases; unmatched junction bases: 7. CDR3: CASSAGQAHGELFF. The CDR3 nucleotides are TGTGCCAGCAGTGCAGGACAGGCTCACGGGGAGCTGTTTTTT.

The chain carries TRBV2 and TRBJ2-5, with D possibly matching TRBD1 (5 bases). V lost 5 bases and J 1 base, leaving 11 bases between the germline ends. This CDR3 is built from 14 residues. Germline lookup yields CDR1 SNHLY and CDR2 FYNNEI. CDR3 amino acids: CASSPLTVQETQYF. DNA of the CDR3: TGTGCCAGCAGTCCCTTGACAGTCCAAGAGACCCAGTACTTC.

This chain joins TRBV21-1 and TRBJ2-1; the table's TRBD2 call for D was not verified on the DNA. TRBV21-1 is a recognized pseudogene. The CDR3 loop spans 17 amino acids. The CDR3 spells CASSKPAGGGAMYEQFF. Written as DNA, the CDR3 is TGTGCCAGCAGCAAACCGGCTGGCGGGGGGGCTATGTATGAGCAGTTCTTC.